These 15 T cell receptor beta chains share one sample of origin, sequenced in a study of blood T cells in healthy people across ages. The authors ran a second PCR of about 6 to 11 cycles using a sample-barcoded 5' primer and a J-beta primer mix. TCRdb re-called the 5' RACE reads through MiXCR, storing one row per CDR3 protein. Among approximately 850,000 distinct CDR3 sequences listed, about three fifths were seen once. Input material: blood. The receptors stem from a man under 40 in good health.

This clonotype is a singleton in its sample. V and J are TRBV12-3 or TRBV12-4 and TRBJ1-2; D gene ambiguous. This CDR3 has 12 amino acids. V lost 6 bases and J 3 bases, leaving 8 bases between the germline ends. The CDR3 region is CASRGRDYGYTF. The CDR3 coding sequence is TGTGCCAGCAGGGGCCGGGACTATGGCTACACCTTC.

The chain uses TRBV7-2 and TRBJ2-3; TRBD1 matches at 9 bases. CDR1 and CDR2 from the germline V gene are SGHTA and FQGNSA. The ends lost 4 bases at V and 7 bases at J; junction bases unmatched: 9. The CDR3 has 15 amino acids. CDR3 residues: CASSSGTGGPYTQYF. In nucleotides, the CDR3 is TGTGCCAGCAGCTCAGGCACAGGGGGCCCGTATACGCAGTATTTT. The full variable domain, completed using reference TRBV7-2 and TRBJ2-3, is GAGVSQSPSNKVTEKGKDVELRCDPISGHTALYWYRQSLGQGLEFLIYFQGNSAPDKSGLPSDRFSAERTGGSVSTLTIQRTQQEDSAVYLCASSSGTGGPYTQYFGPGTRLTVL.

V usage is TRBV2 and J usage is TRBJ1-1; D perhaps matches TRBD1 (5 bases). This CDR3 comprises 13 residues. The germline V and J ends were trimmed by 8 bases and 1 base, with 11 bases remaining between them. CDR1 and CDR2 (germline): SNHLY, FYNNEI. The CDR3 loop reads CASVGGPNTEAFF. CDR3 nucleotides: TGTGCCAGCGTCGGGGGACCGAACACTGAAGCTTTCTTT.

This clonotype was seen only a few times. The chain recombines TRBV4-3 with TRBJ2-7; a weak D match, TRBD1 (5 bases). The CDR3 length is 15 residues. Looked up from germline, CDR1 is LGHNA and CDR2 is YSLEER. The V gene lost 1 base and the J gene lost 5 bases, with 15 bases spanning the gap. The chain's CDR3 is CASSQAPPGNNEQYF. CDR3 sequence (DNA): TGCGCCAGCAGCCAAGCACCCCCAGGGAACAACGAGCAGTACTTC.

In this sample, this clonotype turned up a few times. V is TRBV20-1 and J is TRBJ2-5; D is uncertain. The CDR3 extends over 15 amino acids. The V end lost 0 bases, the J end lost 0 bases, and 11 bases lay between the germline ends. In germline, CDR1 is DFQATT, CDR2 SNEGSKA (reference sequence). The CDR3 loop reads CSARDGAYYQETQYF. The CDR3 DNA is TGCAGTGCTAGAGATGGTGCCTACTACCAAGAGACCCAGTACTTC.

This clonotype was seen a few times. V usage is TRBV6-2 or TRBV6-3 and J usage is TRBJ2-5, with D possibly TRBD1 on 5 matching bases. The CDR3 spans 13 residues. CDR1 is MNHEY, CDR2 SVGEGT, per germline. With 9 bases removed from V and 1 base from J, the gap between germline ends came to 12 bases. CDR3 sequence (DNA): TGTGCCAGTGGGAAGGGGATCCAAGAGACCCAGTACTTC. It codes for CASGKGIQETQYF.

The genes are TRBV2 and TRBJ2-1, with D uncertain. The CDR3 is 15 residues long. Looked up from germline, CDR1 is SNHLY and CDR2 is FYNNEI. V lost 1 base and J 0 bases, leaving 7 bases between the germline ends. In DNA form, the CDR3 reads TGTGCCAGCAGTGAAGACCGAAGCTCCTACAATGAGCAGTTCTTC. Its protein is CASSEDRSSYNEQFF.

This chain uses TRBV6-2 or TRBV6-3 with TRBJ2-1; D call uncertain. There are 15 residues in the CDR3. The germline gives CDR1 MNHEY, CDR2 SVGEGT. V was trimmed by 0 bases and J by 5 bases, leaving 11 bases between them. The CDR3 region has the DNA TGTGCCAGCAGTTACTCGAGTTTCGAACACAATGAGCAGTTCTTC. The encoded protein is CASSYSSFEHNEQFF.

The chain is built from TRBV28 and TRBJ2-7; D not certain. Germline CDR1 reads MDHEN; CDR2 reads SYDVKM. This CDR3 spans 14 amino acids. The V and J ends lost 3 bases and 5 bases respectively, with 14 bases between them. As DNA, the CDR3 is TGTGCCAGCAGTTTCCGTCCGAGTATGAACGAGCAGTACTTC. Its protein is CASSFRPSMNEQYF.

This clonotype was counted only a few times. CDR3 residues: CASSSGTSGRAGSYF. CDR3 DNA sequence: TGTGCCAGCAGCTCCGGGACTAGCGGGAGGGCTGGGTCGTACTTC. This chain links TRBV7-2 with TRBJ2-4, with 16 bases that match TRBD2. Germline V gene sequence: CDR1 SGHTA, CDR2 FQGNSA. Trimming took 4 bases from V and 15 from J; bases not matched to a gene: 9. The CDR3 runs to 15 residues.

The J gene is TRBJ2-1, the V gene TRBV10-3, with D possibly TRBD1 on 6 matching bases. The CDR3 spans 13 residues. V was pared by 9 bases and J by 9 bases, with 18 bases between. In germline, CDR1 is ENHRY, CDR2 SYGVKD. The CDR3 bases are TGTGCCATAGGGACACAACAATTGGGTGAGCAGTTCTTC. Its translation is CAIGTQQLGEQFF.

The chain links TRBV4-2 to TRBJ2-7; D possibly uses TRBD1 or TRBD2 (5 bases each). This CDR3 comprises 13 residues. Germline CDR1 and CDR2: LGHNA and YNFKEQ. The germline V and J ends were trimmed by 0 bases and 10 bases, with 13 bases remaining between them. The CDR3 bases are TGTGCCAGCAGCCAAGAGAGGGGCGAGGCCCAGTACTTC. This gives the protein CASSQERGEAQYF.

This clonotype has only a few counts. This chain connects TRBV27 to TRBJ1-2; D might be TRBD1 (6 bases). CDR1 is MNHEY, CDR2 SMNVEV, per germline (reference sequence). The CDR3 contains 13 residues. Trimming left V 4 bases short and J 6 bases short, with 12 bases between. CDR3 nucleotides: TGTGCCAGCAGTTGGATCGCAGGGGATGGCTACACCTTC. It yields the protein CASSWIAGDGYTF.

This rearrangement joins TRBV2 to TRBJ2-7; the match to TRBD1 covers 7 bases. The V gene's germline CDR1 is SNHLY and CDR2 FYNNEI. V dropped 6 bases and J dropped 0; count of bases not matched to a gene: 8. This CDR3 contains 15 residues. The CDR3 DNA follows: TGTGCCAGCAGAGAGACAGGGAGTCTCTCCTACGAGCAGTACTTC. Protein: CASRETGSLSYEQYF. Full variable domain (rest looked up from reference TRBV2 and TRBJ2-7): EPEVTQTPSHQVTQMGQEVILRCVPISNHLYFYWYRQILGQKVEFLVSFYNNEISEKSEIFDDQFSVERPDGSNFTLKIRSTKLEDSAMYFCASRETGSLSYEQYFGPGTRLTVT.

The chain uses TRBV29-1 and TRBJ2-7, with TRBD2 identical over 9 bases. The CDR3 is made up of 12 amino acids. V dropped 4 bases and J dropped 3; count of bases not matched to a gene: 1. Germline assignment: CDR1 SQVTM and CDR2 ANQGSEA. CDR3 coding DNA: TGCAGCGTTGCAGCGGGGGGCTACGAGCAGTACTTC. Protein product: CSVAAGGYEQYF.